This T cell receptor beta chain is from a study of T cell repertoires in cytomegalovirus infection. On the study more broadly: Evidence of both CMV infection and a matching HLA type came from public TCR beta signatures.

TCRdb re-called the reads through MiXCR, storing one row per CDR3 protein. This repertoire shows approximately 400,000 distinct CDR3 sequences, roughly 30% found once; its top ten account for 12% to 15%. CDR3 size: 11 residues. With 3 bases removed from V and 4 bases from J, the gap between germline ends came to 6 bases. Germline V gene sequence: CDR1 DFQATT, CDR2 SNEGSKA (reference sequence). Sequencing used PBMCs. V usage is TRBV20-1 and J usage is TRBJ2-5; no reliable D call. This TCR derives from a human donor in good health (CMV status not recorded). Some clones in this sample may be carry-over from other donors' samples. CDR3 nucleotide sequence: TGCAGTGCTAGTCGGTCAGAGACCCAGTACTTC. As protein: CSASRSETQYF.